This T cell receptor beta chain was profiled in a study of monozygotic twins with inflammatory bowel disease. Whole-study findings and limits: Especially where disease activity was present, IBD patients had fewer clonotypes in common with others than healthy twins did.

Every single donor had a roughly 2.5 ml blood sample drawn. This CDR3 has 15 residues. Germline lookup yields CDR1 LNHNV and CDR2 YYDKDF (reference sequence). Of note for this clonotype: The antigen is not known.

Following a re-call of the 5' RACE reads, TCRdb has one entry per CDR3 protein and lacks DNA. This repertoire includes around 370,000 distinct CDR3 sequences. This receptor was obtained from a human donor with ulcerative colitis or Crohn's disease, or a healthy co-twin of an affected twin (not recorded which). The chain joins TRBV15 to TRBJ1-1. Source material: blood. CDR3 amino acids: CATSREGFRAAEAFF.